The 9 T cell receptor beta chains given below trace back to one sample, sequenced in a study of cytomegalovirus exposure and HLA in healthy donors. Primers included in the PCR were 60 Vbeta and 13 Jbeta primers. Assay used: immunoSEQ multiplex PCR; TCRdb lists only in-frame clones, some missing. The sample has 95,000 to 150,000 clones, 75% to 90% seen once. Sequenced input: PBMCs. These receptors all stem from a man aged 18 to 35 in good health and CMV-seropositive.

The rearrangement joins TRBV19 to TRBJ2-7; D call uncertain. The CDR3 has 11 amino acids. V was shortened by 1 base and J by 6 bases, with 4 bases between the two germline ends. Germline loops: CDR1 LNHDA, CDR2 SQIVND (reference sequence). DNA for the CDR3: TGTGCCAGTAGTATAGGAGGCGAGCAGTACTTC. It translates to CASSIGGEQYF.

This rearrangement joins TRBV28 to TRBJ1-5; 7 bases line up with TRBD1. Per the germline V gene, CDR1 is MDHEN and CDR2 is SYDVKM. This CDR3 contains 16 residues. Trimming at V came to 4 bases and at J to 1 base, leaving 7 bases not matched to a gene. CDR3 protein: CASSSGKQGSNQPQHF. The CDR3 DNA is TGTGCCAGCAGTTCCGGTAAACAGGGGAGCAATCAGCCCCAGCATTTT.

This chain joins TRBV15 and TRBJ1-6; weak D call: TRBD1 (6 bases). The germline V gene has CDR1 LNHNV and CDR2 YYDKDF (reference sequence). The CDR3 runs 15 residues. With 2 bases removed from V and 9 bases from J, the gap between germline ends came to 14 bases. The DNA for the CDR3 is TGTGCCACCAGCAGAAAATCAATAGGGGGTTCACCCCTCCACTTT. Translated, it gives CATSRKSIGGSPLHF.

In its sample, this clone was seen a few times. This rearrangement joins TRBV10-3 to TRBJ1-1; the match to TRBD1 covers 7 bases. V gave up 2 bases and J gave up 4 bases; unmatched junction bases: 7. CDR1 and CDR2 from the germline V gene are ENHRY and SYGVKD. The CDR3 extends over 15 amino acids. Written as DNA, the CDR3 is TGTGCCATCAGTGAGACCCAGGGGGAGAGCACTGAAGCTTTCTTT. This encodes CAISETQGESTEAFF.

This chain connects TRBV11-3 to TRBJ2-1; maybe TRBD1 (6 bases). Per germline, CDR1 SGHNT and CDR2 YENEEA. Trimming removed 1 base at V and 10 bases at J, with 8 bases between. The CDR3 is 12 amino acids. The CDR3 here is CASSLGGPEQFF. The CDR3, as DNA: TGTGCCAGCAGCTTAGGGGGGCCCGAGCAGTTCTTC.

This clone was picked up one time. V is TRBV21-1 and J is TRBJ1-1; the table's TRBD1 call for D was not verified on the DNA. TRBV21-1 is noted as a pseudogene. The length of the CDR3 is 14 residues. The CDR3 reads CASSSRQGGTEAFF. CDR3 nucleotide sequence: TGTGCCAGCAGCTCCCGACAGGGGGGAACTGAAGCTTTCTTT.

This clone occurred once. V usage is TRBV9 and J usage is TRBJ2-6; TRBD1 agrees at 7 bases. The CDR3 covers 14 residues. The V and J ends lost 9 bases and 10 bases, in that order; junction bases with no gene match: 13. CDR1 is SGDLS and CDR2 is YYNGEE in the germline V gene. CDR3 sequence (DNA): TGTGCCATTCCTCGACAGGGCCTTCGAAACGTCCTGACTTTC. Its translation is CAIPRQGLRNVLTF.

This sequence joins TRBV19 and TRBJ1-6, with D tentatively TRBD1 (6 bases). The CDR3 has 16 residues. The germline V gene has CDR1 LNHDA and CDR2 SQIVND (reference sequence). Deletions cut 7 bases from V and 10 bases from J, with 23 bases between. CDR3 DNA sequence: TGTGCCAGTACCTCACAGGGTAGGGCGCACCACTCACCCCTCCACTTT. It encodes CASTSQGRAHHSPLHF.

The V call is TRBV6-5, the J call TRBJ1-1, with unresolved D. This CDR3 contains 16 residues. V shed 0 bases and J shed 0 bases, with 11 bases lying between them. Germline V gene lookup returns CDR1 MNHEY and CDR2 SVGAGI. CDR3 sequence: CASSYSAVELNTEAFF. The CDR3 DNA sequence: TGTGCCAGCAGTTACTCGGCGGTCGAGCTGAACACTGAAGCTTTCTTT.